This TCR beta chain was obtained from a study of blood T cell repertoires in COVID-19. Across the whole study: In each case, the material was cDNA or gDNA derived from T cells, B-cell-depleted T cells, or PBMCs.

In the authors' workflow: By means of reference gene primer amplification, nucleated cell counts were estimated. The data were produced by immunoSEQ multiplex PCR, yet TCRdb's version contains in-frame clones alone and is incomplete. The DNA was the basis for D and trimming; V, J and clone size are from that table. The sample has fewer than 500,000 clones; approximately 87% are singletons. J gave up 0 bases and V 6 bases, and 4 bases lay outside the gene matches. Germline V lookup: CDR1 SNHLY, CDR2 FYNNEI. The CDR3 is made up of 15 amino acids. Self-reported history from a screening survey and questionnaire set each donor's cohort.

Sequencing was done on a sample of PBMCs or T cells enriched from blood (not recorded which). This sequence joins TRBV2 and TRBJ2-1; 8 positions match TRBD2. This sequence was found in a woman in her 30s with acute COVID-19. CDR3 nucleotide sequence: TGTGCCAGCAGGGGACTAGGGAGCTCCTACAATGAGCAGTTCTTC. This sequence encodes CASRGLGSSYNEQFF. Using reference TRBV2 and TRBJ2-1 for the parts outside the CDR3, the full variable domain is EPEVTQTPSHQVTQMGQEVILRCVPISNHLYFYWYRQILGQKVEFLVSFYNNEISEKSEIFDDQFSVERPDGSNFTLKIRSTKLEDSAMYFCASRGLGSSYNEQFFGPGTRLTVL.